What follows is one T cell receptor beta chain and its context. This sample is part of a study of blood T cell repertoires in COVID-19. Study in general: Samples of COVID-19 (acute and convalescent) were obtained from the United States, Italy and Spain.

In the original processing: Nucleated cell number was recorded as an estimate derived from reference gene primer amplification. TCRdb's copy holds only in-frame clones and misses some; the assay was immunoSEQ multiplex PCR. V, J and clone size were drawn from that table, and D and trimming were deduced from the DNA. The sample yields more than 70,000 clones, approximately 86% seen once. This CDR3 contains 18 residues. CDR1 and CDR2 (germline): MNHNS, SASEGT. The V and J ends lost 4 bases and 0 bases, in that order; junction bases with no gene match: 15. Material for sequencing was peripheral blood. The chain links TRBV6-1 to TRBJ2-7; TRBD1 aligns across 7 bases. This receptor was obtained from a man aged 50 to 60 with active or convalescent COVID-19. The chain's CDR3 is CASSATRFGTASSYEQYF. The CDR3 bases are TGTGCCAGCAGTGCCACGAGGTTCGGGACAGCTTCCTCCTACGAGCAGTACTTC.